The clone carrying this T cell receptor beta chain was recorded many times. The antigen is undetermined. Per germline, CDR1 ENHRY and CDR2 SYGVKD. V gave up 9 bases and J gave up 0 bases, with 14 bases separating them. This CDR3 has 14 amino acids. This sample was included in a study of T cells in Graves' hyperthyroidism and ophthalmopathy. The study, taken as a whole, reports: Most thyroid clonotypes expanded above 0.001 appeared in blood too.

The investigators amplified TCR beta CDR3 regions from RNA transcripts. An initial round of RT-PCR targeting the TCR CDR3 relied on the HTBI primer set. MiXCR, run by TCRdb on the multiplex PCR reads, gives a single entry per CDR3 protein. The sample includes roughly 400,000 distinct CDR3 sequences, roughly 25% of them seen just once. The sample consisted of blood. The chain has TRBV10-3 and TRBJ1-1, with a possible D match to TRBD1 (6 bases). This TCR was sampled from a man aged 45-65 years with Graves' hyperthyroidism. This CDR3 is CAMTEGGVNTEAFF. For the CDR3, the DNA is TGTGCCATGACTGAGGGGGGAGTGAACACTGAAGCTTTCTTT.